The 25 T cell receptor beta chains reported below all come from one sample, sequenced in a study of technical replicates of blood from a handful of donors (dated by TCRdb to 2015 to 2018). The library was generated by the immunoSEQ multiplex PCR assay. TCRdb took this table from immuneACCESS and kept in-frame rearrangements with V and J called. Such tables lack part of the clones; where checked against another copy, unresolved V genes explain under half of the gap, and the rest is unexplained. The sample table shows over 75,000 clones, and approximately 97% are seen once. The ten biggest clones cover 0.25% to 0.3% of the sample. The sample was T cells isolated from PBMCs. The source of these receptors is a human donor in good health.

This chain links TRBV7-6 with TRBJ1-3; 7 nucleotides agree with TRBD1. V was clipped by 8 bases and J by 0 bases; unmatched bases: 13. Germline V lookup: CDR1 SGHVS, CDR2 FNYEAQ. The CDR3 totals 17 residues. CDR3 sequence (DNA): TGTGCCAGCCGACCTTTTTCGACAGGGTCCTCTGGAAACACCATATATTTT. Protein: CASRPFSTGSSGNTIYF.

This chain joins TRBV9 and TRBJ2-7; tentatively, D is TRBD1 (6 bases). Trimming stripped 4 bases from V and 5 bases from J, with 19 bases between. The CDR3 extends over 15 amino acids. Germline-derived CDR1 and CDR2 are SGDLS and YYNGEE. The CDR3 nucleotides are TGTGCCAGCAGCCTTCTTCCCGCCGGGACACACGAGCAGTACTTC. It codes for CASSLLPAGTHEQYF.

This chain joins TRBV5-1 and TRBJ2-5; 11 positions agree with TRBD2. Germline V CDR1 and CDR2: SGHRS, YFSETQ. V shed 3 bases and J 5 bases; nucleotides not matched to a gene: 6. The CDR3 runs 15 residues. CDR3 region: CASSYSGRAGETQYF. CDR3 sequence (DNA): TGCGCCAGCAGCTATAGCGGGAGGGCCGGGGAGACCCAGTACTTC.

V gene TRBV12-5 combines with J gene TRBJ1-5; D is unclear. Trimming left V 6 bases short and J 7 bases short, with 10 bases between. The CDR3 has 12 residues. The V gene's germline CDR1 is LGHNT and CDR2 FRNRAP. The CDR3 sequence: CASGYLRQPQHF. The DNA of the CDR3 is TGTGCTAGTGGCTATTTGAGGCAGCCCCAGCATTTT.

This chain uses TRBV5-1 with TRBJ1-1; no reliable D call. The V end was cut by 4 bases, the J end by 7 bases, with 14 bases between. Germline assignment: CDR1 SGHRS and CDR2 YFSETQ. CDR3 size: 13 residues. DNA for the CDR3: TGCGCCAGCAGCGTGGCCGCATCTAGTGAAGCTTTCTTT. As protein: CASSVAASSEAFF.

The V call is TRBV29-1, the J call TRBJ2-6; D gene unclear. CDR1 SQVTM and CDR2 ANQGSEA come from the germline V gene. V lost 4 bases and J lost 0, with 13 bases in between. This CDR3 comprises 16 residues. The CDR3 nucleotides are TGCAGCGTTGGCAACAGTAGAAACTCTGGGGCCAACGTCCTGACTTTC. Protein product: CSVGNSRNSGANVLTF.

The chain uses TRBV29-1 and TRBJ2-7; 13 bases agree with TRBD2. Trimming removed 7 bases from V and 3 bases from J; junction bases left unmatched: 9. Germline CDR1 reads SQVTM; CDR2 reads ANQGSEA. This CDR3 contains 15 residues. CDR3 region: CSGGLAGDGGYEQYF. In nucleotides, the CDR3 is TGCAGCGGCGGACTAGCGGGAGATGGTGGCTACGAGCAGTACTTC.

This chain links TRBV5-1 with TRBJ1-1, with D hard to call. Germline-derived CDR1 and CDR2 are SGHRS and YFSETQ. The CDR3 covers 12 residues. Trimming removed 4 bases at V and 6 bases at J, with 10 bases between. CDR3 coding DNA: TGCGCCAGCAGCCTTACCGGGGCTGAAGCTTTCTTT. This sequence encodes CASSLTGAEAFF.

A remark on this clone: The junction differs from germline at one of its ends, possibly a read error. The chain couples TRBV19 to TRBJ2-7, with D perhaps matching TRBD1 (6 bases). This CDR3 is 14 amino acids long. CDR1 LNHDA and CDR2 SQIVND come from the germline V gene (reference sequence). The CDR3 region has the DNA TGTGCCAGTAGTTTAGACAGGCTCCATGACGAGCAGTACTTC. It yields the protein CASSLDRLHDEQYF.

CDR3 nucleotide sequence: TGTGCCAGCAGTTACGGGATCGTTTCCTACGAGCAGTACTTC. It specifies CASSYGIVSYEQYF. The chain links TRBV27 to TRBJ2-7, with a weak D call TRBD2 (5 bases). Trimming pared 4 bases from V and 1 base from J, leaving 11 bases between. The CDR3 runs 14 residues. Germline CDR1 and CDR2: MNHEY and SMNVEV (reference sequence).

This chain uses TRBV4-1 with TRBJ2-5; D unclear. Trimming cost V 4 bases and J 4 bases, with 10 bases left between them. Per the germline V gene, CDR1 is MGHRA and CDR2 is YSYEKL. The CDR3 spans 13 residues. CDR3 region: CASSPRVLETQYF. CDR3 sequence (DNA): TGCGCCAGCAGCCCACGAGTACTAGAGACCCAGTACTTC.

The gene calls are TRBV2 and TRBJ2-3, with unresolved D. Germline CDR1 reads SNHLY; CDR2 reads FYNNEI. V shed 2 bases and J shed 2 bases, with 8 bases lying between them. CDR3 size: 14 residues. The CDR3 loop reads CASSELLVTDTQYF. As DNA, the CDR3 is TGTGCCAGCAGTGAACTCCTAGTCACAGATACGCAGTATTTT.

The chain uses TRBV7-3 and TRBJ2-1; the match to TRBD1 covers 7 bases. Germline CDR1 reads SGHTA; CDR2 reads FQGTGA. Trimming removed 5 bases from V and 9 bases from J; junction bases left unmatched: 10. This CDR3 region has 14 residues. The CDR3 coding sequence is TGTGCCAGCAGCCCCGGGACAGTCTTCGGTGAGCAGTTCTTC. Protein sequence: CASSPGTVFGEQFF.

This chain links TRBV14 with TRBJ2-1, with TRBD1 identical over 7 bases. CDR1 is SGHDN, CDR2 FVKESK, per germline. The V segment lost 4 bases and the J segment 2 bases; nucleotides outside the gene matches: 14. The CDR3 covers 18 residues. CDR3 bases: TGTGCCAGCAGCCTGATATGGGCACAGGGGTTCCCCTACAATGAGCAGTTCTTC. Translation: CASSLIWAQGFPYNEQFF.

V and J are TRBV4-2 and TRBJ2-5; TRBD1 agrees at 10 bases. V lost 0 bases and J lost 4; bases outside the gene matches: 8. The CDR3 is made up of 17 amino acids. Germline loops: CDR1 LGHNA, CDR2 YNFKEQ. The CDR3 coding sequence is TGTGCCAGCAGCCAAGACGATTTGGACAGGGGGGCAGAGACCCAGTACTTC. Amino acids: CASSQDDLDRGAETQYF.

The table lists this clone with a few counts. The V gene is TRBV29-1, the J gene TRBJ1-1; perhaps TRBD1 as D (6 bases). The CDR3 runs to 14 residues. Trimming stripped 1 base from V and 1 base from J, with 10 bases between. Germline-derived CDR1 and CDR2 are SQVTM and ANQGSEA. DNA of the CDR3: TGCAGCGTTGAAGGCCCGGACAGGAACACTGAAGCTTTCTTT. Translation: CSVEGPDRNTEAFF.

The chain links TRBV5-1 to TRBJ1-1, with D perhaps TRBD1 (5 bases). Trimming shortened V by 4 bases and J by 3 bases, and 10 bases separated the two germline ends. There are 13 residues in the CDR3. Germline V gene sequence: CDR1 SGHRS, CDR2 YFSETQ. In DNA form, the CDR3 reads TGCGCCAGCAGCAGAGACAGAGACACTGAAGCTTTCTTT. It is translated as CASSRDRDTEAFF.

Only one count was recorded for this clone. V is TRBV6-5 and J is TRBJ1-1; the match to TRBD1 covers 7 bases. Germline V gene lookup returns CDR1 MNHEY and CDR2 SVGAGI. Losses at the gene ends were 4 bases for V and 11 bases for J; bases not matched to a gene: 4. The CDR3 covers 11 residues. CDR3 loop: CASSWTGEAFF. In nucleotides, the CDR3 is TGTGCCAGCAGTTGGACAGGTGAGGCTTTCTTT.

The count of this clone is one. This chain connects TRBV11-2 to TRBJ2-5; a weak D match, TRBD1 (6 bases). Trimming pared 4 bases from V and 4 bases from J, leaving 10 bases between. The length of the CDR3 is 13 residues. Germline CDR1 reads SGHAT; CDR2 reads FQNNGV. CDR3 protein: CASSYTRGETQYF. CDR3 sequence (DNA): TGTGCCAGCAGCTACACCAGGGGAGAGACCCAGTACTTC.

V is TRBV28 and J is TRBJ2-3; 11 bases fit TRBD1. The J segment lost 3 bases and the V segment lost 11 bases, leaving 4 bases of the junction unmatched. Germline V gives CDR1 MDHEN, CDR2 SYDVKM. The CDR3 runs to 13 residues. The DNA for the CDR3 is TGTGCCTCCGGACAGGGGGCAACAGATACGCAGTATTTT. Protein: CASGQGATDTQYF.

The chain recombines TRBV2 with TRBJ2-1, with D possibly TRBD2 on 5 matching bases. V was pared by 4 bases and J by 8 bases, with 9 bases between. Per germline, CDR1 SNHLY and CDR2 FYNNEI. The CDR3 length is 12 residues. CDR3 region: CASSVWEYEQFF. In nucleotides, the CDR3 is TGTGCCAGCAGTGTGTGGGAGTATGAGCAGTTCTTC.

The rearrangement links TRBV9 to TRBJ2-5; 9 positions match TRBD1. Unmatched junction bases numbered 12, after V lost 4 bases and J lost 2 bases. Per the germline V gene, CDR1 is SGDLS and CDR2 is YYNGEE. This CDR3 is built from 17 residues. CDR3 in amino acids: CASSLLTGGAGQETQYF. The CDR3 DNA reads TGTGCCAGCAGCTTACTCACAGGGGGCGCGGGTCAAGAGACCCAGTACTTC.

The rearrangement joins TRBV6-5 to TRBJ2-1; 7 bases match TRBD2. This CDR3 contains 13 residues. Germline V gives CDR1 MNHEY, CDR2 SVGAGI. Trimming removed 3 bases from V and 6 bases from J; junction bases left unmatched: 2. DNA for the CDR3: TGTGCCAGCAGTTATGGGGGGGGCAATGAGCAGTTCTTC. Encoded protein: CASSYGGGNEQFF.

The chain links TRBV7-9 to TRBJ2-1, with TRBD1 identical over 10 bases. This CDR3 contains 18 residues. Unmatched junction bases numbered 15, after V lost 5 bases and J lost 5 bases. Per the germline V gene, CDR1 is SEHNR and CDR2 is FQNEAQ (reference sequence). CDR3 sequence reads: CASSNGGSTGGADNEQFF. The CDR3 bases are TGTGCCAGCAGCAATGGGGGGTCGACAGGGGGCGCAGACAATGAGCAGTTCTTC.

A single count supports this clone. The chain has TRBV7-9 and TRBJ1-1; a possible D gene is TRBD1 (6 bases). This CDR3 is built from 14 residues. V gave up 5 bases and J gave up 1 base, with 11 bases separating them. Germline CDR1 SEHNR, CDR2 FQNEAQ (reference sequence). The CDR3 DNA sequence: TGTGCCAGCAGCATATCAGGGGAGAACACTGAAGCTTTCTTT. Amino acid sequence: CASSISGENTEAFF.